The entry below gives a single T cell receptor (beta chain) sequence along with its context. Data came from immunoSEQ multiplex PCR; TCRdb stores just in-frame clones and leaves some out. This sample has about 220,000 clones, with 75% to 90% found just once. The data are from a study of blood T cell repertoires in COVID-19. The CDR3 is made up of 14 amino acids. Germline V gene lookup returns CDR1 ENHRY and CDR2 SYGVKD. V lost 2 bases, J lost 7 bases, and 5 bases stayed unmatched. Input material: PBMCs or T cells enriched from blood (not recorded which). This chain connects TRBV10-3 to TRBJ1-5; 7 nucleotides align to TRBD1. This sequence was found in a young woman in a cohort exposed to, infected with or recovered from COVID-19 (not recorded which). This CDR3 reads CAISETGDDQPQHF. The CDR3 DNA reads TGTGCCATCAGTGAGACAGGGGATGACCAGCCCCAGCATTTT.